This record covers a single T cell receptor (beta chain). The target antigen is unknown. Positively selected for CCR7, the CD45RO-negative cells used as naive CD8 cells excluded terminally differentiated effector memory CD45RA+ cells. Profiled with immunoSEQ multiplex PCR; TCRdb holds only in-frame clones, not every one. This table holds roughly 1,800,000 clones, about 95% found once. This sample was included in a study of shared clonotypes between healthy human individuals. Study-level results: Specimens sampled were limited to blood, with tissue repertoires likely differing.

Germline values: CDR1 MGHDK, CDR2 SYGVNS. Trimming stripped 11 bases from V and 1 base from J, with 12 bases between. The CDR3 extends over 12 amino acids. This chain links TRBV25-1 with TRBJ2-7; maybe TRBD1 (6 bases). The receptor was derived from a man younger than 30 in good health. What was sequenced was naive CD8+ T cells sorted from blood. The CDR3 sequence: CARVRGSYEQYF. CDR3 bases: TGTGCCCGCGTGAGGGGGTCCTACGAGCAGTACTTC.